Sequencing of this TCR beta chain was carried out in a study of shared clonotypes between healthy human individuals. Germline V gives CDR1 ENHRY, CDR2 SYGVKD. This CDR3 spans 14 amino acids. With 8 bases removed from V and 5 bases from J, the gap between germline ends came to 15 bases. Naive CD8 cells lacked CD45RO, underwent positive selection for CCR7 and left out terminally differentiated effector memory CD45RA+ cells. Worth noting for this clone: As yet, its antigen is unknown. The sample holds other DNA sequences that translate to the same CDR3.

TCRdb keeps only in-frame clones here, not all; method: immunoSEQ multiplex PCR. This table has hundreds of thousands of clones, about 98% appearing once. General observations from the study: Non-shared clonotypes displayed generation probabilities falling below those of clonotypes present in all four donors. Apart from blood, nothing was sampled; tissue repertoires likely differ. Memory subsets generally showed smaller estimated richness than naive subsets did. Depth of sequencing was expected to influence donor clonotype sharing.

Sample: naive CD8+ T cells sorted from blood. The V call is TRBV10-3, the J call TRBJ2-2; D is perhaps TRBD1 or TRBD2 (6 bases each). The clonotype was recovered from a man aged 25 to 40 in good health. CDR3 loop: CAIGGGPGTGELFF. As DNA, the CDR3 is TGTGCCATCGGTGGGGGGCCTGGGACCGGGGAGCTGTTTTTT.